The T cell receptor (beta chain) under discussion was sequenced for a study of regulatory T cells in long-lasting Graves disease. The wider study: Antithyroid drug intake by newly diagnosed Graves' patients had lasted under 3 months.

Notes on this clonotype: Its target is not known. A much larger clonotype is one base distant, so this may be a read error.

Library construction for TCR beta used iRepertoire HTBI primers and Arm-PCR of CDR3 regions. One entry per CDR3 protein, called by TCRdb with MiXCR from the multiplex PCR reads. The sample comprises about 240,000 distinct CDR3 sequences, 20% to 25% of which are singletons, and over 11% rests with the top ten. Time point: newly diagnosed GD, antithyroid drugs for less than 3 months. Extracted PBMC RNA gave rise to the TCR library. Graves' disease diagnoses used American Thyroid Association guidelines. Per germline, CDR1 SGHVS and CDR2 FQNEAQ. J was trimmed by 1 base and V by 5 bases; bases with no gene match: 14. The CDR3 totals 18 residues. Study-wide findings and caveats: Accuracy might have suffered from few samples.

The rearrangement uses TRBV7-8 and TRBJ1-5, with TRBD1 identical over 7 bases. The material sequenced was peripheral blood mononuclear cells (PBMCs), taken at new diagnosis, from a patient treated with antithyroid drugs. The TCR sequence derives from a female donor with Graves disease. In nucleotides, the CDR3 is TGTGCCAGCAGCGAAAGGACAGGAGACACACCGAGCAATCAGCCCCAGCATTTT. This translates into CASSERTGDTPSNQPQHF.